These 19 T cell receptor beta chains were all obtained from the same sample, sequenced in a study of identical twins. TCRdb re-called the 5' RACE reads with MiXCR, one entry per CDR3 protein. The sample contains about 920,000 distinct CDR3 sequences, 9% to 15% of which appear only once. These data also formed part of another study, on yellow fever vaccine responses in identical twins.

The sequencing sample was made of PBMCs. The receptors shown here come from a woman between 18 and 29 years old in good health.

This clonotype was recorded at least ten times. CDR3 sequence (DNA): TGTGCCAGCAGGAGAACGTTGAACACTGAAGCTTTCTTT. Amino acid sequence: CASRRTLNTEAFF. This chain uses TRBV6-1 with TRBJ1-1; D unclear. The CDR3 contains 13 residues. The germline V and J ends were trimmed by 6 bases and 0 bases, with 8 bases remaining between them. The germline CDR1 and CDR2 sequences are MNHNS and SASEGT.

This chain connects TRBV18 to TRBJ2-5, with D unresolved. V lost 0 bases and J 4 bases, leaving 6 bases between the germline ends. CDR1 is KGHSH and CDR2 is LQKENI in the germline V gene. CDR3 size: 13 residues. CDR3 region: CASSPPVLETQYF. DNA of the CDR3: TGTGCCAGCTCACCACCCGTTTTAGAGACCCAGTACTTC.

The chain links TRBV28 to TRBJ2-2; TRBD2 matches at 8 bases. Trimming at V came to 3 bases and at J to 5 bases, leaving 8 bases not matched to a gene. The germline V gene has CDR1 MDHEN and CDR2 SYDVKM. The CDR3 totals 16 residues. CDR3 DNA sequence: TGTGCCAGCAGTTTTGTGCGGGGGGATTCGACCGGGGAGCTGTTTTTT. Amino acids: CASSFVRGDSTGELFF.

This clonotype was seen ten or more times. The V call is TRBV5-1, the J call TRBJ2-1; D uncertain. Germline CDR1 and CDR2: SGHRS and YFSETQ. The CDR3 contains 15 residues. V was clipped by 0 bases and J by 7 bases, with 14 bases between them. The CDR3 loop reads CASSLDILDGNEQFF. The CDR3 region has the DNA TGCGCCAGCAGCTTGGACATCCTCGATGGGAATGAGCAGTTCTTC.

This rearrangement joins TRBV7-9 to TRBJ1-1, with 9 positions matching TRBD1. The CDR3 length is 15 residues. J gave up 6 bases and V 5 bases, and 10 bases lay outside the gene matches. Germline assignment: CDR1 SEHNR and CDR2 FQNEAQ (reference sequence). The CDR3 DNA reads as TGTGCCAGCAGCATACAGGGGGCTGTCGACGCTGAAGCTTTCTTT. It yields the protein CASSIQGAVDAEAFF. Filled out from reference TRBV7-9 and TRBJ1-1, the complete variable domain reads DTGVSQNPRHKITKRGQNVTFRCDPISEHNRLYWYRQTLGQGPEFLTYFQNEAQLEKSRLLSDRFSAERPKGSFSTLEIQRTEQGDSAMYLCASSIQGAVDAEAFFGQGTRLTVV.

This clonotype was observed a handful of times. For the CDR3, the DNA is TGTGCCAGCAGTTCCATCGCCTCCCCGGACAGAACTAGAGCCAAAAACATTCAGTACTTC. This gives the protein CASSSIASPDRTRAKNIQYF. The genes are TRBV12-3 or TRBV12-4 and TRBJ2-4; D possibly corresponds to TRBD1 (6 bases). Trimming pared 4 bases from V and 0 bases from J, leaving 25 bases between. This CDR3 contains 20 residues.

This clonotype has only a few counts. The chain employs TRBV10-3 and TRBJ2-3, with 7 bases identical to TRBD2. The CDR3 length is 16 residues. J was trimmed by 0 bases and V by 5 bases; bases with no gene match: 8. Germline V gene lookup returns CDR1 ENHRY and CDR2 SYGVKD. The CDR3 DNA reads TGTGCCATCAGTACCAGGGAGGGAACTAGCACAGATACGCAGTATTTT. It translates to CAISTREGTSTDTQYF.

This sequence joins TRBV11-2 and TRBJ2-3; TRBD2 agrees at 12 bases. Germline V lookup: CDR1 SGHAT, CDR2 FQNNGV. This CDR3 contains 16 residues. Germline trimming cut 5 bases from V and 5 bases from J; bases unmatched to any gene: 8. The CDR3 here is CASSPGLAGRGDTQYF. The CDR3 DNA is TGTGCCAGCAGCCCCGGACTAGCGGGGCGGGGAGATACGCAGTATTTT.

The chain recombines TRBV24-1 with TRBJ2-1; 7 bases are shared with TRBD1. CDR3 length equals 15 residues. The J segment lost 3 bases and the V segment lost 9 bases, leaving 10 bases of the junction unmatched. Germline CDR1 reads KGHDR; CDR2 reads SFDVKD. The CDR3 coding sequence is TGTGCCACCGCTCGAGGGGGCCCGGTCTACAATGAGCAGTTCTTC. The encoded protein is CATARGGPVYNEQFF.

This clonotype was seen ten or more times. CDR3 in DNA: TGCGCCAGCAGCCGGGGGAGGGACCAAGAGACCCAGTACTTC. Translated, it gives CASSRGRDQETQYF. V usage is TRBV5-1 and J usage is TRBJ2-5; 7 bases map to TRBD2. Germline CDR1 is SGHRS and CDR2 is YFSETQ. This CDR3 has 14 residues. Trimming took 4 bases from V and 0 from J; bases not matched to a gene: 3.

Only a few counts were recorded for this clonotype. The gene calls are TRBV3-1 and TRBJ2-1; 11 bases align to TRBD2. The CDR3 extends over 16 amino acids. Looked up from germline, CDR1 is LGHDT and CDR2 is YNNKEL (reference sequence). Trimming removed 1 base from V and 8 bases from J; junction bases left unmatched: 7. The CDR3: CASSQGLAGGRDEQFF. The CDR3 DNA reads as TGTGCCAGCAGCCAAGGGCTAGCGGGGGGCAGGGATGAGCAGTTCTTC.

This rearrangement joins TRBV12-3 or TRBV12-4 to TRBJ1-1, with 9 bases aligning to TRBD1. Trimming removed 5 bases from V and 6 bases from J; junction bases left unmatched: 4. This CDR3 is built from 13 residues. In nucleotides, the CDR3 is TGTGCCAGCAGTACAGGGGGCATCGCTGAAGCTTTCTTT. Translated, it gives CASSTGGIAEAFF.

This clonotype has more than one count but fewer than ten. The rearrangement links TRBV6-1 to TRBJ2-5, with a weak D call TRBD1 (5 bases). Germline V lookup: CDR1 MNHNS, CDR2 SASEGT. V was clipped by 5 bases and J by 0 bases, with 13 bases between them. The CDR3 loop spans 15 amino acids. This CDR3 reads CASSLSWTNQETQYF. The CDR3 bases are TGTGCCAGCAGTCTCAGTTGGACAAACCAAGAGACCCAGTACTTC.

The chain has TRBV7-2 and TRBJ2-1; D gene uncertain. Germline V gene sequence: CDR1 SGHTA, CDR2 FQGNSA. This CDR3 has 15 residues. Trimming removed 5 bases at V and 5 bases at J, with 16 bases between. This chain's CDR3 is CASSLTYPTDNEQFF. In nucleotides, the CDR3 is TGTGCCAGCAGCCTGACATACCCGACCGACAATGAGCAGTTCTTC.

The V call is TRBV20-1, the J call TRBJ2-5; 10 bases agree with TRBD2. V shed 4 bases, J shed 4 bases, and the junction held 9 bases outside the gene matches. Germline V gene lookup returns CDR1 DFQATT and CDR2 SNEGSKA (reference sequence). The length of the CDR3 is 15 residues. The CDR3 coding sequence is TGCAGTGCTACCGCTCTAGCGGGAGTTAGAGAGACCCAGTACTTC. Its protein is CSATALAGVRETQYF.

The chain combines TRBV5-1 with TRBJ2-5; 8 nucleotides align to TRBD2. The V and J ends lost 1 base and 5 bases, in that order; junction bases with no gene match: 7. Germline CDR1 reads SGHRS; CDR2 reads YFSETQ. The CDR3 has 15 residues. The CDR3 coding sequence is TGCGCCAGCAGCTTGACTAGCGGTCTTTGGGAGACCCAGTACTTC. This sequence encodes CASSLTSGLWETQYF. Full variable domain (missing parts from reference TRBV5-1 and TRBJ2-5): KAGVTQTPRYLIKTRGQQVTLSCSPISGHRSVSWYQQTPGQGLQFLFEYFSETQRNKGNFPGRFSGRQFSNSRSEMNVSTLELGDSALYLCASSLTSGLWETQYFGPGTRLLVL.

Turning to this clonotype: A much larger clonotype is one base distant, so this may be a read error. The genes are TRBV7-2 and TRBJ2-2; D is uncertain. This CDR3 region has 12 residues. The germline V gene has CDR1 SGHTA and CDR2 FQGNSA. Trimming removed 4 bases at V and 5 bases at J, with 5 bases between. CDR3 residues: CASSYVTGELFF. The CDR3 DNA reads TGTGCCAGCAGCTACGTAACCGGGGAGCTGTTTTTT. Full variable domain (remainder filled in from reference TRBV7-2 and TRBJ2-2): GAGVSQSPSNKVTEKGKDVELRCDPISGHTALYWYRQSLGQGLEFLIYFQGNSAPDKSGLPSDRFSAERTGGSVSTLTIQRTQQEDSAVYLCASSYVTGELFFGEGSRLTVL.

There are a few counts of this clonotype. CDR3 DNA: TGTGCCAGCAGTCCCATAAGAAACACCATATATTTT. Protein sequence: CASSPIRNTIYF. J is TRBJ1-3 and V is TRBV28; no clear D gene. The germline gives CDR1 MDHEN, CDR2 SYDVKM. Trimming left V 5 bases short and J 5 bases short, with 7 bases between. The CDR3 length is 12 residues.

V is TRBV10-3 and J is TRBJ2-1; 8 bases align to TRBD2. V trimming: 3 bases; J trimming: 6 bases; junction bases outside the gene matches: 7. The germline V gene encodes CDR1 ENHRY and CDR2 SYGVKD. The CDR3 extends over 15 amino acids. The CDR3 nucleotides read TGTGCCATCAGTGATGGAGCGGGAGTGCTCAATGAGCAGTTCTTC. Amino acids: CAISDGAGVLNEQFF.